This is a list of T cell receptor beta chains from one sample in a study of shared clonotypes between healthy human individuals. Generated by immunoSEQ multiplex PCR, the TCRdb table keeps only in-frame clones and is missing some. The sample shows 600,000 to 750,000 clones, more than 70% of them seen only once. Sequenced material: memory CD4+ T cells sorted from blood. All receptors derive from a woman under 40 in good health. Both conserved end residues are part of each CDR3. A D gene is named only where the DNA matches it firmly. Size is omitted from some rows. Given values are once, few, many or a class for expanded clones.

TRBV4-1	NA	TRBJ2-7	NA	CASSQDRSSSEQYF	TGCGCCAGCAGCCAAGATCGGTCGTCCTCCGAGCAGTACTTC
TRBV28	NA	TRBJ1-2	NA	CASRGGHVGYTF	TGTGCCAGCAGGGGGGGGCACGTAGGCTACACCTTC
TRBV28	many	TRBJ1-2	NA	CASSLVRTANYGYTF	TGTGCCAGCAGTTTAGTCCGGACAGCTAACTATGGCTACACCTTC
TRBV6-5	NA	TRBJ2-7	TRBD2	CASRRPGGRSYEQYF	TGTGCCAGCAGGCGGCCGGGAGGTCGAAGCTACGAGCAGTACTTC
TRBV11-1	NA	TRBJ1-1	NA	CASSSQVNTEAFF	TGTGCCAGCAGCTCCCAAGTTAACACTGAAGCTTTCTTT
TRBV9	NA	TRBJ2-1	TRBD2	CASSKSALAGDEQFF	TGTGCCAGCTCTAAGAGCGCTCTAGCGGGCGATGAGCAGTTCTTC
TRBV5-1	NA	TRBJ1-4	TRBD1	CASSLTGQGNEKLFF	TGCGCCAGCAGCCTCACCGGACAGGGTAATGAAAAACTGTTTTTT
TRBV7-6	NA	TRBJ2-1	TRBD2	CASSLIGAAGLGEQFF	TGTGCCAGCAGCCTCATTGGGGCAGCGGGATTAGGTGAGCAGTTCTTC
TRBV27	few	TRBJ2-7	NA	CASSFGGGLTYEQYF	TGTGCCAGCAGTTTTGGAGGCGGTCTAACCTACGAGCAGTACTTC
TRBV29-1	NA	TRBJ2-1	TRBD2	CSVGTSGASYNEQFF	TGCAGCGTTGGGACTAGCGGGGCGTCCTACAATGAGCAGTTCTTC
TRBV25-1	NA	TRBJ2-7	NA	CASSELGLAPTYEQYF	TGTGCCAGCAGTGAATTGGGGTTAGCGCCCACCTACGAGCAGTACTTC
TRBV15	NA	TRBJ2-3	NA	CATSRPTLDTQYF	TGTGCCACCAGCCGCCCGACTTTAGATACGCAGTATTTT
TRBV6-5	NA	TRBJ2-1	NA	CASSSRTYNEQFF	TGTGCCAGCAGTTCCAGGACGTACAATGAGCAGTTCTTC
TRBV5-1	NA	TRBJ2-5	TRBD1	CASSSGQGARETQYF	TGCGCCAGCAGCTCCGGACAGGGGGCGCGGGAGACCCAGTACTTC
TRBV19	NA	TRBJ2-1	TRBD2	CASDRGLAGGRYNEQFF	TGTGCCAGTGACCGAGGACTAGCGGGAGGCCGGTACAATGAGCAGTTCTTC
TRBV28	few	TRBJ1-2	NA	CASRSHGVLEGYGYTF	TGTGCCAGCAGGTCCCACGGGGTCCTCGAAGGGTATGGCTACACCTTC
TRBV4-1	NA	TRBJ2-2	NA	CASSQENSGELFF	TGCGCCAGCAGCCAAGAAAATTCCGGGGAGCTGTTTTTT
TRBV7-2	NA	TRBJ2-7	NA	CASSSQGFYEQYF	TGTGCCAGCAGCTCACAGGGTTTCTACGAGCAGTACTTC
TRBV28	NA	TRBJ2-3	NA	CASSPDVSSSQYF	TGTGCCAGCAGCCCCGATGTCAGTTCTTCGCAGTATTTT
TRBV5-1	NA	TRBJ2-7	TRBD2	CASSLSGGYYEQYF	TGCGCCAGCAGCTTGTCGGGGGGGTACTACGAGCAGTACTTC
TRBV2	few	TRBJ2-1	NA	CASSPGDIMPNEQFF	TGTGCCAGCAGTCCAGGGGACATAATGCCCAATGAGCAGTTCTTC
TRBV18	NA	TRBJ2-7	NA	CASSQGRSYEQYF	TGTGCCAGCTCGCAGGGACGTTCCTACGAGCAGTACTTC
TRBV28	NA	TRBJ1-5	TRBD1	CASSPYGQGNQPQHF	TGTGCCAGCAGCCCTTATGGACAGGGCAATCAGCCCCAGCATTTT
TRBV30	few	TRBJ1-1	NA	CAWSDQTGNTEAFF	TGTGCCTGGAGTGATCAGACCGGGAACACTGAAGCTTTCTTT
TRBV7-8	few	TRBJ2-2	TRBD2	CASSLGASGSYTGELFF	TGTGCCAGCAGCTTAGGGGCTAGCGGGAGTTACACCGGGGAGCTGTTTTTT
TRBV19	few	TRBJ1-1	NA	CASSPTIGVGSEAFF	TGTGCCAGTAGTCCAACGATCGGGGTCGGCTCTGAAGCTTTCTTT
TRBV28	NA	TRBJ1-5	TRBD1	CASSPWGDSNQPQHF	TGTGCCAGCAGTCCATGGGGGGACAGTAATCAGCCCCAGCATTTT
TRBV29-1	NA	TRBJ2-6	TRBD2	CSVEKSGRADGANVLTF	TGCAGCGTTGAAAAGAGCGGGAGGGCCGACGGGGCCAACGTCCTGACTTTC
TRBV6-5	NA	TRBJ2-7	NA	CASRDPGGPYEQYF	TGTGCCAGCAGGGACCCCGGGGGACCCTACGAGCAGTACTTC
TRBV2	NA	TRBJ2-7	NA	CASSDLRRTSYEQYF	TGTGCCAGCAGTGACTTACGTAGGACCTCCTACGAGCAGTACTTC
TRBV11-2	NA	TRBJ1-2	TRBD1	CASRETGVIGYGYTF	TGTGCCAGCAGAGAGACAGGGGTAATTGGCTATGGCTACACCTTC
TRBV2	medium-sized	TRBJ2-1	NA	CASRSSSTEQFF	TGTGCCAGCAGAAGCAGTAGCACTGAGCAGTTCTTC
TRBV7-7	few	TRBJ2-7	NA	CASSLGPGPHEQYF	TGTGCCAGCAGCTTAGGTCCAGGTCCCCACGAGCAGTACTTC
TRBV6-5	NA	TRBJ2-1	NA	CASSYDRSSYNEQFF	TGTGCCAGCAGTTACGACAGGAGCTCCTACAATGAGCAGTTCTTC
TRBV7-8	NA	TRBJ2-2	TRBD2	CADGASGSVGELFF	TGTGCCGACGGGGCTAGCGGGAGCGTCGGGGAGCTGTTTTTT
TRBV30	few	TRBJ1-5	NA	CAWSRVVNQPQHF	TGTGCCTGGAGCAGGGTCGTCAATCAGCCCCAGCATTTT